Included here is one TCR beta chain sequence, with context. Those who participated ranged in age from roughly 18 to 95 years and resided in 20 to 25 US areas. Categorization into cohorts depended on clinical history that participants reported. The sample is drawn from a study of blood T cell repertoires in COVID-19. For the study at large: Samples representing acute and convalescent COVID-19 were sourced from the United States, Italy and Spain.

Authors' methods: Amplification from reference gene primers served as the basis for estimated nucleated cell counts. Clones were read by immunoSEQ multiplex PCR, and TCRdb kept only the in-frame ones, dropping some. The V and J calls and the clone size are those of that table, but D and trimming were determined from the DNA. Of about 300,000 clones listed, 70% to 90% are singletons. CDR1 is SEHNR, CDR2 FQNEAQ, per germline (reference sequence). The V and J ends lost 10 bases and 4 bases respectively, with 16 bases between them. The CDR3 is 13 residues long. The chain couples TRBV7-9 to TRBJ1-2; tentatively, D is TRBD1 (5 bases). Sequencing was carried out using PBMCs or T cells enriched from blood (not recorded which). The clonotype originates from a man in his thirties or forties who had recovered from COVID-19. The CDR3 sequence is CATSAGGSYGYTF. CDR3 sequence (DNA): TGTGCCACCTCAGCCGGGGGATCCTATGGCTACACCTTC.